This TCR beta chain was identified in a study of T cell repertoires in cytomegalovirus infection. At least ten counts were recorded for this clonotype. TCRdb reprocessed the reads via MiXCR and lists one record per CDR3 protein. The sample has 500,000 or so distinct CDR3 sequences, approximately 15% seen once; the top ten hold about 24%. This CDR3 has 17 amino acids. Germline loops: CDR1 SGHAT, CDR2 FQDESV (reference sequence). V lost 5 bases and J lost 4, with 24 bases in between. The TCR originated in a human donor in good health (CMV status not recorded). Some clones in this sample may be carry-over from other donors' samples. V is TRBV11-1 and J is TRBJ2-7; unclear D gene. The sequenced material came from CD8+ T cells from PBMCs. The CDR3 DNA follows: TGTGCCAGCAGCCCCCTGTGGACCCTCACTAACCTTTACGAGCAGTACTTC. As protein: CASSPLWTLTNLYEQYF.